This T cell receptor (beta chain) was observed in a study of technical replicates of blood from several donors. Sequencing used immunoSEQ multiplex PCR; TCRdb keeps in-frame clones, though not all of them. The table includes about 81,000 clones, 81% detected once. The sample holds many counts of this clone. The sequenced sample consisted of PBMCs. The receptor comes from a human donor in good health. Some clones in this sample may be carry-over from other donors' samples.

CDR3 in DNA: TGCAGCGTTAACCGGGGAAAAGAGACCCAGTACTTC. It yields the protein CSVNRGKETQYF. The chain combines TRBV29-1 with TRBJ2-5; tentatively, D is TRBD2 (5 bases). CDR1 and CDR2 from the germline V gene are SQVTM and ANQGSEA. Between the trimmed V and J ends, which lost 5 bases and 3 bases, there was a span of 10 bases. The length of the CDR3 is 12 residues.